This paragraph reports one T cell receptor (beta chain). It lacks a known antigen. Base qualities are not at hand, and no much larger clone is one base apart. In total, about 650 healthy bone marrow donors made up the cohort. All cohort members were sampled while nominally healthy, although unrecorded immune exposures were likely present. The donor tested CMV seronegative and was one of the 352 seronegative cohort members. Each donor provided a peripheral blood sample, and peripheral blood mononuclear cells were used for TCR beta sequencing. The Qiagen DNeasy Blood Extraction Kit was used to extract genomic DNA from the blood cell samples. Trimming removed 5 bases from V and 0 bases from J; the gene matches leave 6 bases unexplained. From the cysteine up to the phenylalanine, the CDR3 has a length of 16 residues. The DNA shown is the 48-base CDR3, in frame from base 1. CDR1 and CDR2, looked up from the germline V gene (reference sequence), are SEHNR and FQNEAQ.

To prepare the library, the immunoSEQ multiplex PCR assay was applied. The multiplex PCR relied on a mix of 60 forward primers for TCR Vbeta segments and 13 reverse primers for TCR Jbeta segments. Amplification of the CDR3 region of rearranged TCR beta genes was performed with a multiplex PCR assay on genomic DNA. Amplified TCR beta libraries were sequenced as 87-base-pair reads on the Illumina HiSeq System. In the paper's pipeline: Across the roughly 600 repertoires, a later analysis counted tens of millions of unique TCR beta chains, some 11 million of which were shared by at least two donors. To remove PCR and sequencing errors, raw reads were error-corrected and collapsed into unique sequences using a nearest-neighbor algorithm that merged closely related sequences. Alignment of CDR3 sequences to IMGT reference sequences was used to assign V, D and J gene segments. For a sequence to be retained, a match of at least six nucleotides was required to both a V gene segment and a J gene segment. Rearrangements were called productive when the CDR3 lacked stop codons and stayed in frame with V and J; all others were non-productive. Following IMGT convention, CDR3 was defined as the stretch from the second conserved V-encoded cysteine up to the conserved J-encoded phenylalanine. In an earlier analysis of approximately 500 of the donors, sequences lacking an unambiguous match to a single V gene segment were excluded. In an earlier analysis of a few hundred of the donors, V segments were called functional above 56.7% productive rearrangements and were called segregating when the between-donor standard deviation exceeded 5%. A statistical classification framework was built for diagnosing cytomegalovirus status from the catalog of TCR beta chain sequences. In a later analysis, V and J genes were assigned by comparing TCR nucleotide sequences against IMGT/GENE-DB human TR gene sequences. Using the TCRdist pipeline, a later analysis assigned CDR3 sequences along with most-parsimonious VDJ recombination scenarios. In a later analysis, each TCR beta chain was defined by its CDR3 amino acid sequence together with its V-gene family, and reads lacking a unique V-gene family were excluded. A later analysis removed several hundred highly shared, low-generation-probability nucleotide sequences to deal with suspected cross-contamination and a sequencing artifact. A later analysis calculated a clonal expansion index for each public chain from normalized within-repertoire ranks of inferred template counts. A later analysis computed generation probabilities with a VDJ recombination model fitted to out-of-frame rearrangements, and checked the results against IGoR. In a later analysis, TCR-TCR, TCR-HLA and TCR-CMV co-occurrence was scored with hypergeometric tests, and a repertoire-size bias correction was applied to TCR pairs. False discovery rates were estimated in a later analysis by permuting HLA or CMV assignments 20 times. In a later analysis, co-occurring TCRs were grouped using DBSCAN, with TCRdist sequence similarity added in when clustering inside HLA-allele-positive subsets. Co-occurrence clustering excluded repertoires with fewer than 30,000 or more than 120,000 public chains, plus five with anomalous nucleotide sharing. TCRdb mirrors the immuneACCESS table, restricted to in-frame sequences. Some clones are absent from its copies; in checked studies, under half trace to an unresolved V gene, and the reason for the others is unknown. The V and J calls and clone size are taken from that table; D and trimming were inferred from the DNA. For this sample the table gives around 130,000 clones, of which under 70% were detected only once. The ten most abundant clones make up less than 2% of the sample.

This sample is part of a study of cytomegalovirus exposure and HLA in healthy donors (dated by TCRdb to 2016 to 2017). Looking at the study overall: An earlier analysis of 587 of the donors reported around 280 Gb of sequence data and around 110 million unique TCR beta sequences obtained from some 200 million T cells. An early release that covered approximately 600 HLA-typed donors contained around 300 gigabases of sequencing data and about 84 million unique TCR sequences. The genetic ancestry cluster associated with self-reported Caucasian donors included 81% of the roughly 360 genotyped donors. The study was designed to test whether signatures of past pathogen exposure could be identified by cataloging public T cell receptors. The study profiled the T cell repertoires of about 640 subjects by immunosequencing and related them to cytomegalovirus serostatus. Besides the first cohort of approximately 670 subjects, a separate validation cohort made up of about 120 different subjects was used. To predict cytomegalovirus infection status, the study brought together high-throughput TCR immunosequencing, statistical association of individual TCRs with disease status, and machine learning. A later analysis re-examined previously published TCR beta repertoires from hundreds of donors and added high-resolution HLA genotyping to investigate patterns of TCR occurrence. Rather than using new phenotypic data, the later analysis identified candidate immune exposures from TCR beta sequences and from how often those sequences occurred across donors. An earlier analysis of 587 of the donors applied high-throughput TCR beta sequencing to assess whether each TCR beta V gene segment acted as functional or pseudogenic. Alongside the repertoire data, information on donor age, sex, ethnicity and CMV serostatus was compiled. In a later genetic analysis, genome-wide SNP genotypes for about three fifths of the 666 donors were used, and that subset was treated as a discovery cohort. All discovery cohort repertoires had been generated using a single sequencing platform. HLA typing covered class I and class II loci at four-digit resolution. The number of typed donors differed by locus: about 620-640 for A, B, C, DRB1 and DQB1; some 500 for DQA1; 606 for DPA1; and 400 to 480 for DPB1. A handful of DR-DQ haplotypes were handled as single units for association and clustering because linkage in the cohort was strong. Among 398 genotyped donors of the cohort, an average of 235,054 unique TCR beta nucleotide sequences were sequenced per donor, roughly 18% of them non-productive.

Study-level results and caveats: A further reported finding was that TCR beta sequences accurately predicted the HLA-A and HLA-B alleles for most subjects in the first cohort. Because the 87-base-pair reads could not distinguish some IMGT-functional V segments, including TRBV6-2 and TRBV6-3, those segments were excluded. Compared with equally common non-associated chains, HLA-associated TCR beta chains in a later analysis were more clonally expanded and had lower generation probabilities. The only immune exposure information available for the cohort was CMV serostatus. The earlier analysis of approximately 590 of the donors excluded some 16 rarely observed V segments, including chromosome 9 orphons, because counts were too low. Correlated functional status among segregating V segments might be attributable to linkage disequilibrium, but an unknown experimental factor could not be ruled out. In an earlier analysis of 587 of the donors, most TCR beta V segments appeared in productive rearrangements about 87% or about 30% of the time, broadly matching IMGT annotations. While some public TCRs were present in many individuals, most TCR sequences turned up only very rarely across donors. A later analysis associated approximately 17,000 TCR beta sequences with specific HLA alleles at a false discovery rate of 0.05. According to a later analysis, most CMV-associated TCR beta chains appeared to be HLA-restricted, and the HLA associations seemed to be driven largely by CMV exposure. According to a later analysis, parvovirus B19, influenza, CMV and Epstein-Barr virus appeared linked to several top co-occurrence clusters. In this cohort, only TCR beta chains were sequenced, and detectable features were limited by the absence of alpha or paired-chain data. According to a later analysis, TCR association rates differed among HLA loci, with DRB1 alleles showing the most associated TCRs and HLA-C alleles showing the fewest. In both the original and validation cohorts, the classifier was reported to diagnose cytomegalovirus status with high specificity and sensitivity. The study gave a list of about 150 TCR beta chains associated with cytomegalovirus. According to a later genetic analysis, donors in an Asian-associated ancestry cluster had fewer N-insertions in productive TCRs than the approximately 700-donor mean. Roughly uniform sequencing depth across donors was assumed in presence/absence analyses, although this assumption may not hold. When HLA alleles, especially DR and DQ, strongly co-occurred, attributing TCR associations to individual alleles was difficult. It was suggested by the authors that the approach could potentially be generalized to other disease states and immunological phenotypes. Three of the identified cytomegalovirus-associated TCR beta chains were confirmed in vitro to be specific for cytomegalovirus antigens. A cluster of highly shared sequence variants was judged likely to be a technical artifact of the sequencing pipeline. Because HLA typing was missing for some donors at each locus, association tests included only the typed subset. V-gene and J-gene trimming of TCR beta chains was associated with a missense DCLRE1C variant in a later genetic analysis, and the association was replicated in an independent cohort.

Specimen: PBMCs. This receptor chain uses TRBV7-9 and TRBJ1-4, and TRBD1 aligns with 7 junction nucleotides. The sequence was obtained from a man aged 18-30 years in good health and CMV-seronegative. The CDR3 sequence is CASSRDSRTTNEKLFF. In nucleotides, the sequence is TGTGCCAGCAGCCGGGACAGCCGGACAACTAATGAAAAACTGTTTTTT.